This TCR beta chain was profiled in a study of spatial heterogeneity in lung cancer. Whole-study context: At a median of roughly 2 years after resection, follow-up PBMC samples were sequenced when available.

Time point of the sample: blood at routine non-recurrence follow-up after resection. Whole RNA, isolated from tumor, nontumor lung or frozen PBMC, was sequenced without prior sorting. Study outcomes and limitations: Resection blood, more than follow-up blood, showed ubiquitous expanded tumor TCRs.

CDR1 and CDR2 (germline): DFQATT, SNEGSKA (reference sequence). J gave up 6 bases and V 4 bases, and 6 bases lay outside the gene matches. The CDR3 extends over 12 amino acids. Each TCR cDNA molecule bore a unique molecular identifier. TCRdb independently ran MiXCR on the 5' RACE reads; one entry per CDR3 protein. The sample consists of 50,000 to 60,000 distinct CDR3 sequences, roughly 8.1% of them appearing once. Comment on this clonotype: The target antigen is unknown.

The sequenced sample was PBMCs, obtained at follow-up. This chain uses TRBV20-1 with TRBJ2-7, with 7 bases matching TRBD2. The TCR was taken from a female donor with early-stage non-small cell lung cancer. The CDR3: CSANGGNGEQYF. The CDR3 DNA sequence: TGCAGTGCTAACGGGGGGAATGGCGAGCAGTACTTC.